This T cell receptor beta chain was documented in a study of PD-L1 blockade in urothelial cancer. Libraries were prepared by immunoSEQ multiplex PCR; TCRdb keeps only in-frame clonotypes and omits some of them. The sample lists about 74,000 clones, 84% occurring once. Per the germline V gene, CDR1 is SGHRS and CDR2 is YFSETQ. J lost 3 bases, V lost 0 bases, and 5 bases had no gene match. The CDR3 consists of 17 residues. The chain couples TRBV5-1 to TRBJ2-3; TRBD2 aligns across 12 bases. The clonotype comes from a man in his 70s with urothelial cancer. Sequencing used PBMCs, obtained around atezolizumab (anti-PD-L1) treatment. CDR3: CASSLGTSGILTDTQYF. CDR3 DNA: TGCGCCAGCAGCTTGGGGACTAGCGGGATTTTGACAGATACGCAGTATTTT.